This entry concerns a single T cell receptor beta chain. In its sample, this clonotype was seen many times. Its antigen is still unknown. Base qualities are missing; no much larger clone stands one base away. The record originates from a study of T cells in Graves' hyperthyroidism and ophthalmopathy (dated by TCRdb to between 2018 and 2020). Background for the entire study: Peripheral blood samples were taken at the time of initial diagnosis, prior to any treatment. To identify distinguishing TCR V-J signatures, a discovery cohort of 100 or so patients was used, comprising 43 with Graves' ophthalmopathy and some 60 with stable Graves' hyperthyroidism. Prospective prediction of ophthalmopathy was tested in an independent validation cohort consisting of some 19 hyperthyroidism patients and some 15 patients who later progressed to ophthalmopathy. For training and testing, the roughly 97 patients in the discovery cohort were randomly divided in a 7:3 ratio. In addition, the study compared T-cell repertoires in thyroid tissue and in blood from roughly six Graves' hyperthyroidism patients. After blood sampling, hyperthyroidism patients were treated with methimazole at a starting dose of 30 mg daily, and ophthalmopathy patients were treated with high-dose intravenous methylprednisolone. According to the paper, TCR Vbeta CDR3 sequencing was carried out on about 140 peripheral blood samples, which came from some 41 ophthalmopathy, about 75 hyperthyroidism and roughly 17 progressor patients.

The paper's findings and limits, for the study overall: Sample size was not statistically predetermined, and investigators were not blinded to group allocation. A 13 V-J signature model separated ophthalmopathy from stable hyperthyroidism, with approximately 86% sensitivity and just under 84% specificity in cross-validation and 80%/75% in testing. In validation, the model predicted progression to ophthalmopathy a median of roughly 6.2 months before onset, with 65% to 71% sensitivity and nearly 75% specificity. Most expanded thyroid clonotypes (frequency above 0.001) were also detected in blood, a finding suggesting that blood repertoires may reflect thyroid immune responses.

Stable Graves' hyperthyroidism was defined as no progression to ophthalmopathy during 18 months of follow-up. Hyperthyroidism patients were newly diagnosed, had a disease duration of under 2 months, and were aged 18 to 65 years. Any patient with an uncontrolled infection, another autoimmune disease, pregnancy or lactation was excluded. Clinical symptoms, serum thyroxine and TRAb, thyroid ultrasound, and orbital computed tomography formed the basis for the diagnoses. Ficoll-Paque density gradient centrifugation was used to isolate PBMCs from approximately 11 ml of fresh peripheral blood. Trizol reagent was used to extract total RNA, and RNA quality was then checked on an Agilent 2100 Bioanalyzer. CDR1 is given as SGHAT and CDR2 as FQNNGV, both from the germline V gene. The V and J ends are trimmed by 1 base and 3 bases, leaving 15 bases between them. The CDR3 starts with the cysteine, ends with the phenylalanine, and has 16 residues. Of the read, only the CDR3 DNA is kept; its 48 bases are in frame from base 1.

The TCR beta CDR3 regions were amplified from the RNA transcripts. For the first round of RT-PCR on the TCR CDR3, the HTBI primer set was used together with the Qiagen OneStep RT-PCR kit. Libraries were constructed in a second round of multiplex PCR, after which size selection and purification were carried out. Paired-end sequencing of the libraries was performed with 100 bp reads on an Illumina HiSeq2000. As for how the authors treated the data: SOAPnuke was used to process the raw data, removing reads that contained adapters or uncalled bases, had a mean Phred below 15, or lacked an exact match to the constant primer or identifier. COPE v1.2.5 was used to merge high-quality paired reads, and clonotypes were defined as unique nucleotide sequences. MiTCR v1.1 was used to align the clonotypes against IMGT TRBV, TRBD and TRBJ reference segments. The analysis was restricted to V-J combinations with a frequency above 0.0001, which together covered roughly 99% of the repertoires. The TCS score was defined as the ratio of F50 (clonal expansion) to E x V (chaos), calculated using BLOSUM62-based TCRdist between CDR3 peptides within each V-J. Welch's t-statistics and random forest reduced fewer than 550 V-J features to around 14, which were used in a naive Bayes classifier (R e1071). Clones were called with MiXCR by TCRdb after fastp trimmed the public reads at Q25, and only in-frame beta chains were retained. Identical CDR3 proteins give one entry, which carries the most common genes and DNA. These V and J calls originate from TCRdb's pipeline instead of the authors' own analysis. The sample includes approximately 640,000 distinct CDR3 sequences, with roughly 17% observed a single time. Roughly a sixth of the sample rests with the top ten.

Sequencing was done on a sample of blood. Rearrangement joined TRBV11-2 to TRBJ1-1; the D gene assignment is ambiguous. This clonotype was obtained from a man aged 50-60 years with Graves' hyperthyroidism. The nucleotide sequence is TGTGCCAGCAGCTTAGTGGCAGGAACGGTGTACACTGAAGCTTTCTTT. It codes for CASSLVAGTVYTEAFF. The CDR3, completed at both ends by the reference TRBV11-2 and TRBJ1-1 genes, gives the full variable domain EAGVAQSPRYKIIEKRQSVAFWCNPISGHATLYWYQQILGQGPKLLIQFQNNGVVDDSQLPKDRFSAERLKGVDSTLKIQPAKLEDSAVYLCASSLVAGTVYTEAFFGQGTRLTVV.